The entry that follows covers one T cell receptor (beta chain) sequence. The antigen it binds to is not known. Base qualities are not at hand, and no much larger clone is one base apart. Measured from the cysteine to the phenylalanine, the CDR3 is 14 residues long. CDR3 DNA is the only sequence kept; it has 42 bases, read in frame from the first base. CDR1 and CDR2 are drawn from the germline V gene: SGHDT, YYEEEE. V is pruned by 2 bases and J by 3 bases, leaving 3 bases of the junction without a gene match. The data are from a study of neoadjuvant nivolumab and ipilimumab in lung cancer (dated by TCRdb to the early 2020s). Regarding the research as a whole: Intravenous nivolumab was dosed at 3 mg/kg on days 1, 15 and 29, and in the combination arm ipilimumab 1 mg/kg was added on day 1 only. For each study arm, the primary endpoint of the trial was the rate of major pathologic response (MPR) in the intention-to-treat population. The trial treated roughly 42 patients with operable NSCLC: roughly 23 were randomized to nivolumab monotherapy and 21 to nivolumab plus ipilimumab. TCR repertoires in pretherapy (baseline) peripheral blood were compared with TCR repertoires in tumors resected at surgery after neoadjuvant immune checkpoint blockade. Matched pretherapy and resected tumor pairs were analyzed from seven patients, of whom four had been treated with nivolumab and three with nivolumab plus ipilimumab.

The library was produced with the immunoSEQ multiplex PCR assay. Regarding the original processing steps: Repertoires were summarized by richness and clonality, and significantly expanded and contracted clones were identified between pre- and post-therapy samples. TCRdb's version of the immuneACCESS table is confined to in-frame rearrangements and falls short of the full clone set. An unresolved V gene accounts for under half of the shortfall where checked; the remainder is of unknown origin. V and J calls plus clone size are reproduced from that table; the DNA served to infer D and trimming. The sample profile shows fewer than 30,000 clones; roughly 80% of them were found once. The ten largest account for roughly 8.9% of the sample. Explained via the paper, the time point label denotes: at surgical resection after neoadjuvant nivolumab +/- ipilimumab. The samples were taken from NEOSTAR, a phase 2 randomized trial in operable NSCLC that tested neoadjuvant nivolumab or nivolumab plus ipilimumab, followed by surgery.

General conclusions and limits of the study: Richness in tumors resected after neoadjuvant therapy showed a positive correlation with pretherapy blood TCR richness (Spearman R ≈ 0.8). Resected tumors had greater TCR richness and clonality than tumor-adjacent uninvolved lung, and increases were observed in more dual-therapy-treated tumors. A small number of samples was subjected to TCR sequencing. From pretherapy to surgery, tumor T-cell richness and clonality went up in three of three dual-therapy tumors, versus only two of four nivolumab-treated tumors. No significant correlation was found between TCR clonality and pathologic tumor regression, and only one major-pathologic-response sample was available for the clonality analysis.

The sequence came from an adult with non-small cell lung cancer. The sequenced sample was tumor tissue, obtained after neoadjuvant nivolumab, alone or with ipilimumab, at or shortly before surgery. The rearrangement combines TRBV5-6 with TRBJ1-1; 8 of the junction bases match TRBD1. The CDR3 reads CASSFDRGDTEAFF. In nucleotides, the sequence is TGTGCCAGCAGCTTCGACAGGGGCGACACTGAAGCTTTCTTT.